These T cell receptor beta chains were read from a single sample in a study of T cells in tuberculosis. Generated by immunoSEQ multiplex PCR, the TCRdb table keeps only in-frame clones and is missing some. The data show 35,000 to 55,000 clones, approximately 94% seen once. The specimen was PBMCs. These receptors were obtained from a donor aged 10 to 29 with latent tuberculosis or without tuberculosis infection. Some clones in this sample may be carry-over from other donors' samples. Both conserved end residues are part of each CDR3. The D gene is left open where the match is weak. Clone size is stated in some rows and not others, as once, few, many or a class when expanded.

J gene | D gene | clone size | V gene | CDR3 DNA | CDR3 protein
TRBJ2-7 | TRBD2 | - | TRBV19 | TGTGCCAGTAGGTTGCGGGAGGGCTACGAGCAGTACTTC | CASRLREGYEQYF
TRBJ2-7 | TRBD2 | - | TRBV7-9 | TGTGCCAGCAGCTTAAAGCGGGAGGTAGCCGAGCAGTACTTC | CASSLKREVAEQYF
TRBJ2-3 | - | - | TRBV27 | TGTGCCAGCAGTTTATCAGGCGCGGGGGCTACGCAGTATTTT | CASSLSGAGATQYF
TRBJ2-4 | - | - | TRBV18 | TGTGCCAGCTCACCACCGAGTGCGGGTCTAGCCAAAAACATTCAGTACTTC | CASSPPSAGLAKNIQYF
TRBJ1-1 | - | - | TRBV11-2 | TGTGCCAGCAGCTTCCAGGGAAGTTGGGACACTGAAGCTTTCTTT | CASSFQGSWDTEAFF
TRBJ2-1 | TRBD1 | - | TRBV2 | TGTGCCAGCAGTGACACCCAAGCAGGCGGACAGGGTAGTGAGCAGTTCTTC | CASSDTQAGGQGSEQFF
TRBJ2-7 | - | - | TRBV11-3 | TGTGCCAGCAGCTTAAATACGGGAATCAAGCAGTACTTC | CASSLNTGIKQYF
TRBJ2-7 | - | once | TRBV4-1 | TGCGCCAGCAGCCCCCTGTCAAATCGAGAGTCCTACGAGCAGTACTTC | CASSPLSNRESYEQYF
TRBJ2-5 | TRBD1 | - | TRBV6-1 | TGTGCCAGCCTGAACTCGACAGGGCCCCAAGAGACCCAGTACTTC | CASLNSTGPQETQYF
TRBJ2-5 | TRBD2 | - | TRBV15 | TGTGCCACCAGCAGAGAAGGTTTTGGAAGGGGACTAGCGGGAGACATCCAAGAGACCCAGTACTTC | CATSREGFGRGLAGDIQETQYF
TRBJ1-1 | TRBD1 | - | TRBV7-2 | TGTGCCAGCAGCTTTACTGGGACAGGCGAAGCTTTCTTT | CASSFTGTGEAFF
TRBJ2-7 | - | few | TRBV7-2 | TGTGCCAGCAGCTTTTTTCCGGGGAGCTCCTACGAGCAGTACTTC | CASSFFPGSSYEQYF
TRBJ2-1 | TRBD2 | - | TRBV27 | TGTGCCAGCAGTTTTCTTAGCGGGAGTGGTTTGGGAAATGAGCAGTTCTTC | CASSFLSGSGLGNEQFF
TRBJ2-3 | - | - | TRBV2 | TGTGCCAGCAGCGCTAAGACTAGAGCTCAAAGGGATACGCAGTATTTT | CASSAKTRAQRDTQYF
TRBJ2-7 | TRBD1 | - | TRBV15 | TGTGCCACCAGCAACAGGGACAGCGGCTCCTACGAGCAGTACTTC | CATSNRDSGSYEQYF
TRBJ1-2 | - | - | TRBV19 | TGTGCCAGTAGTATAGACGGGGTTAGTGGCTACACCTTC | CASSIDGVSGYTF
TRBJ2-1 | TRBD1 | - | TRBV5-1 | TGCGCCAGCAGCTTCCATGACAGGGCCCACAATGAGCAGTTCTTC | CASSFHDRAHNEQFF
TRBJ1-5 | - | - | TRBV13 | TGTGCCAGCAGTAGAAGGGGTAATCAGCCCCAGCATTTT | CASSRRGNQPQHF
TRBJ2-7 | - | - | TRBV4-1 | TGCGCCAGCAGCCAACCGGACTCAACCTACGAGCAGTACTTC | CASSQPDSTYEQYF
TRBJ2-1 | TRBD2 | - | TRBV19 | TGTGCCAGCAGACTAGCGGGAAGCTACAATGAGCAGTTCTTC | CASRLAGSYNEQFF
TRBJ2-6 | - | medium-sized | TRBV5-1 | TGCGCCAGCAGCCCGGACTTATCTGGGGCCAACGTCCTGACTTTC | CASSPDLSGANVLTF
TRBJ2-7 | - | - | TRBV4-1 | TGCGCCAGCAGCCCCGTGCGGGACTTTTACGAGCAGTACTTC | CASSPVRDFYEQYF
TRBJ2-7 | TRBD2 | - | TRBV2 | TGTGCCAGCAGTGACCCGACTAGCGGAACCTACGAGCAGTACTTC | CASSDPTSGTYEQYF
TRBJ2-7 | - | - | TRBV11-2 | TGTGCCAGCAGCTTAGTAATTAGAGTTCCACGAAACCCCTACGAGCAGTACTTC | CASSLVIRVPRNPYEQYF
TRBJ1-1 | - | - | TRBV27 | TGTGCCAGCAGTTTGGCTTGGGACACCCCGGGGGCTTTCTTT | CASSLAWDTPGAFF
TRBJ2-7 | TRBD2 | - | TRBV27 | TGTGCCAGCAGCCTTAGCGGGACGTCCTACGAGCAGTACTTC | CASSLSGTSYEQYF
TRBJ2-3 | - | once | TRBV15 | TGTGCCACCAGCACCCGAGCAGATACGCAGTATTTT | CATSTRADTQYF